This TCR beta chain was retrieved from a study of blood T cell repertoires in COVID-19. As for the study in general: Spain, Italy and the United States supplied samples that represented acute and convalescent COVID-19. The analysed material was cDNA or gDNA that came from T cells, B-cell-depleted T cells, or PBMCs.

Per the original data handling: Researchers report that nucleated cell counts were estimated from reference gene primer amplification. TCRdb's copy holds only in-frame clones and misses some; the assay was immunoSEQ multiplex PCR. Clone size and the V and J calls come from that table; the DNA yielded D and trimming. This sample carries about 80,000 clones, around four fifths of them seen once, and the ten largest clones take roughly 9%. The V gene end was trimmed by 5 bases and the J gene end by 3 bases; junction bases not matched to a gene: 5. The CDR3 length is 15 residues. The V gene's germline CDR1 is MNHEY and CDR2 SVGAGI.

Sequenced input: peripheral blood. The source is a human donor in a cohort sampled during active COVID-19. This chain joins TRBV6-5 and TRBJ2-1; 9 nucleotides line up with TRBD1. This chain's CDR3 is CASSPGTGSYNEQFF. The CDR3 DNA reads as TGTGCCAGCAGTCCGGGGACAGGGAGCTACAATGAGCAGTTCTTC.